This T cell receptor (beta chain) was recovered during a study of regulatory T cells in long-lasting Graves disease. The study, taken as a whole, reports: Among persistent patients, a larger number of public clonotypes were shared (around 2,700) than among newly diagnosed patients (under 1,000).

For TCR beta, libraries came from iRepertoire HTBI primers and Arm-PCR of CDR3 regions. A single record per CDR3 protein comes from TCRdb applying MiXCR to the multiplex PCR reads. In the table there are a few hundred thousand distinct CDR3 sequences, 23% of which are singletons. For this clonotype: Antigen specificity is unknown.

This sample's time point: persistent/refractory GD, antithyroid drugs over 5 years with positive TRAb. TCR sequences were obtained from RNA taken from PBMCs. The trim removed 8 bases at V and 6 bases at J, leaving 16 bases unmatched. Germline V gene data show CDR1 as SQVTM and CDR2 as ANQGSEA. The CDR3 is made up of 15 amino acids. The sequence derives from a female donor with Graves disease. The J gene is TRBJ2-1, the V gene TRBV29-1, with 7 bases that match TRBD1. The sequences come from peripheral blood mononuclear cells (PBMCs), collected when the disease was refractory, from a patient treated with antithyroid drugs. CDR3 nucleotide sequence: TGCAGCATCCCCGGGACAGCATCGGGCATCAATGAGCAGTTCTTC. This translates into CSIPGTASGINEQFF.